This TCR beta chain stems from a study of shared clonotypes between healthy human individuals. The CDR3 sequence is 12 residues long. With 2 bases removed from V and 6 bases from J, the gap between germline ends came to 9 bases. Germline V lookup: CDR1 SGHNT, CDR2 YYREEE (reference sequence). Cells designated naive CD8 were CD45RO-negative and were positively selected for CCR7, with terminally differentiated effector memory CD45RA+ cells excluded. Concerning this clone: Other DNA sequences within the sample encode an identical CDR3.

Libraries were prepared by immunoSEQ multiplex PCR; TCRdb keeps only in-frame clonotypes and omits some of them. The table has 2 million or so clones, less than 95% seen once. The sequence was obtained from a man younger than 35 in good health. The sequenced material came from naive CD8+ T cells sorted from blood. The gene calls are TRBV5-4 and TRBJ2-7; D perhaps matches TRBD2 (6 bases). CDR3 in DNA: TGTGCCAGCAGCTTACTAGCTGGCGAGCAGTACTTC. Translation gives CASSLLAGEQYF.